A single sample gave rise to the 27 T cell receptor beta chains below, sequenced in a study of beta chain features in type 1 diabetes. Expressed TCRB transcripts were sequenced because the isolated RNA had all been reverse transcribed beforehand. Data came from immunoSEQ multiplex PCR; TCRdb stores just in-frame clones and leaves some out. The sample contains about 340,000 clones, roughly 8% of which appear only once. Sample: central memory CD4+ T cells from blood. These receptor sequences come from a woman aged 18-29 years in good health.

This clone occurred a few times. The chain is built from TRBV7-8 and TRBJ2-3; 9 positions agree with TRBD2. This CDR3 region has 14 residues. Per the germline V gene, CDR1 is SGHVS and CDR2 is FQNEAQ. V dropped 6 bases and J dropped 4; count of bases not matched to a gene: 5. In DNA form, the CDR3 reads TGTGCCAGCAGATATAGCGGGAGCGCAGATACGCAGTATTTT. It translates to CASRYSGSADTQYF.

The chain links TRBV5-1 to TRBJ2-6; 7 bases fit TRBD1. V was pared by 4 bases and J by 2 bases, with 9 bases of the junction left unmatched. From germline, CDR1 is SGHRS and CDR2 YFSETQ. The CDR3 has 17 amino acids. The CDR3 here is CASSPPGQLTGANVLTF. The DNA for the CDR3 is TGCGCCAGCAGCCCACCGGGACAGTTGACTGGGGCCAACGTCCTGACTTTC.

The table lists this clone with many counts. The sample contains more than one DNA sequence encoding this CDR3. The V call is TRBV28, the J call TRBJ2-7; the D is unclear. CDR1 is MDHEN, CDR2 SYDVKM, per germline. Trimming cost V 2 bases and J 3 bases, with 5 bases left between them. This CDR3 spans 12 amino acids. The CDR3 reads CASSLLGYEQYF. The CDR3, as DNA: TGTGCCAGCAGTTTACTCGGCTACGAGCAGTACTTC.

The chain carries TRBV7-9 and TRBJ1-2, with TRBD1 matching over 7 bases. The germline V gene encodes CDR1 SEHNR and CDR2 FQNEAQ (reference sequence). CDR3 length: 14 amino acids. Trimming took 5 bases from V and 5 from J; bases not matched to a gene: 8. The CDR3: CASSKTGAAYGYTF. In DNA, the CDR3 is TGTGCCAGCAGCAAAACAGGGGCCGCATATGGCTACACCTTC.

This chain joins TRBV6-1 and TRBJ2-1; D is undetermined. CDR3 length equals 12 residues. CDR1 and CDR2 from the germline V gene are MNHNS and SASEGT. V gave up 6 bases and J gave up 1 base, with 4 bases separating them. The CDR3 sequence is CASRASYNEQFF. CDR3 coding DNA: TGTGCCAGCAGGGCTTCCTACAATGAGCAGTTCTTC.

The chain has TRBV4-3 and TRBJ1-4, with D unclear. This CDR3 comprises 17 residues. In germline, CDR1 is LGHNA, CDR2 YSLEER. The germline V and J ends were trimmed by 1 base and 4 bases, with 16 bases remaining between them. Here the CDR3 DNA reads TGCGCCAGCAGCCAAGCGGGGTGGATTTCCCATAATGAAAAACTGTTTTTT. Translating gives CASSQAGWISHNEKLFF.

The sample holds a few counts of this clone. V usage is TRBV28 and J usage is TRBJ1-1; D remains ambiguous. The CDR3 contains 13 residues. Germline CDR1 MDHEN, CDR2 SYDVKM. V dropped 5 bases and J dropped 0 bases, with 7 bases sitting between them. CDR3 amino acids: CASSPYMNTEAFF. CDR3 DNA: TGTGCCAGCAGTCCCTATATGAACACTGAAGCTTTCTTT.

The J gene is TRBJ1-1, the V gene TRBV27; TRBD1 might be the D (5 bases). This CDR3 contains 14 residues. Germline V gene data show CDR1 as MNHEY and CDR2 as SMNVEV (reference sequence). The ends were cut back, 5 bases at V and 5 bases at J, with 15 bases in the middle. CDR3 loop: CASSTYRSRTEAFF. The CDR3 coding sequence is TGTGCCAGCAGTACATACAGGTCGCGGACTGAAGCTTTCTTT.

In this sample, this clone turned up a few times. This sequence joins TRBV5-6 and TRBJ2-7; TRBD2 aligns across 10 bases. With V trimmed by 4 bases and J by 6 bases, 4 bases remained unmatched. The CDR3 is 13 residues long. Germline V gives CDR1 SGHDT, CDR2 YYEEEE. CDR3 loop: CASSTGLASEQYF. As DNA, the CDR3 is TGTGCCAGCAGCACGGGACTAGCGAGCGAGCAGTACTTC. The full variable domain, with the rest looked up from reference TRBV5-6 and TRBJ2-7, is DAGVTQSPTHLIKTRGQQVTLRCSPKSGHDTVSWYQQALGQGPQFIFQYYEEEERQRGNFPDRFSGHQFPNYSSELNVNALLLGDSALYLCASSTGLASEQYFGPGTRLTVT.

The chain couples TRBV5-1 to TRBJ1-4; TRBD1 matches 7 bases. V shed 4 bases, J shed 5 bases, and the junction held 2 bases outside the gene matches. Germline assignment: CDR1 SGHRS and CDR2 YFSETQ. The length of the CDR3 is 13 residues. The CDR3 protein is CASSLQGNEKLFF. CDR3 nucleotide sequence: TGCGCCAGCAGCCTACAGGGGAATGAAAAACTGTTTTTT.

This clone was counted only a few times. The chain links TRBV29-1 to TRBJ1-4; the match to TRBD1 covers 8 bases. With V trimmed by 0 bases and J by 6 bases, 3 bases remained unmatched. The CDR3 extends over 14 amino acids. Germline lookup yields CDR1 SQVTM and CDR2 ANQGSEA. CDR3 bases: TGCAGCGTTGAAGATGGACAGGGAGATGAAAAACTGTTTTTT. This translates into CSVEDGQGDEKLFF.

This clone turned up a few times. The chain recombines TRBV7-8 with TRBJ2-5; D ambiguous. The J call may be in error: the DNA end matches TRBJ2-7 better. CDR1 and CDR2 from the germline V gene are SGHVS and FQNEAQ. This CDR3 is 12 amino acids long. This CDR3 is CASSLVSLEQYF. The CDR3 nucleotides read TGTGCCAGCAGCTTAGTTTCCCTCGAGCAGTACTTC.

This clone was found many times. The chain employs TRBV7-9 and TRBJ2-7; D may be TRBD2 (5 bases). Germline V lookup: CDR1 SEHNR, CDR2 FQNEAQ (reference sequence). Trimming cost V 1 base and J 3 bases, with 16 bases left between them. CDR3 length equals 16 residues. Here the CDR3 reads CASSLGVMGGGYEQYF. The CDR3, as DNA: TGTGCCAGCAGCTTAGGGGTTATGGGCGGAGGCTACGAGCAGTACTTC.

In its sample, this clone was seen many times. The chain uses TRBV5-1 and TRBJ2-7; maybe TRBD2 (6 bases). This CDR3 is built from 15 residues. The germline CDR1 and CDR2 sequences are SGHRS and YFSETQ. Trimming took off 0 bases at V and 6 bases at J, with 16 bases between the two ends. In DNA form, the CDR3 reads TGCGCCAGCAGCTTGGCTGGCGGGAAGGGTGGCGAGCAGTACTTC. This sequence encodes CASSLAGGKGGEQYF.

The chain has TRBV14 and TRBJ2-3, with 8 bases lining up with TRBD2. Germline V gene lookup returns CDR1 SGHDN and CDR2 FVKESK. The CDR3 is made up of 15 amino acids. After removal of 4 bases from V and 5 bases from J, the junction contained 8 bases not matched to a gene. For the CDR3, the DNA is TGTGCCAGCAGCCCGCAAGCGGGAGTTGTAGATACGCAGTATTTT. It codes for CASSPQAGVVDTQYF.

V gene TRBV7-2 combines with J gene TRBJ2-3, with 11 nucleotides matching TRBD2. Germline assignment: CDR1 SGHTA and CDR2 FQGNSA. CDR3 length: 16 amino acids. V dropped 2 bases and J dropped 4; count of bases not matched to a gene: 5. The CDR3: CASSLSMGLAADTQYF. The CDR3 DNA reads as TGTGCCAGCAGCTTAAGTATGGGACTAGCGGCAGATACGCAGTATTTT.

This clone appeared once. V gene TRBV5-4 combines with J gene TRBJ2-3; unclear D gene. Per the germline V gene, CDR1 is SGHNT and CDR2 is YYREEE (reference sequence). Trimming took off 4 bases at V and 6 bases at J, with 9 bases between the two ends. The CDR3 has 12 amino acids. As DNA, the CDR3 is TGTGCCAGCAGCAAAATAGAGGATACGCAGTATTTT. Its protein product is CASSKIEDTQYF. Combining the CDR3 with reference TRBV5-4 and TRBJ2-3 gives the whole variable domain ETGVTQSPTHLIKTRGQQVTLRCSSQSGHNTVSWYQQALGQGPQFIFQYYREEENGRGNFPPRFSGLQFPNYSSELNVNALELDDSALYLCASSKIEDTQYFGPGTRLTVL.

This clone came up a few times. The chain carries TRBV19 and TRBJ1-2; TRBD1 might be the D (6 bases). There are 14 residues in the CDR3. The V end lost 6 bases, the J end lost 7 bases, and 18 bases lay between the germline ends. Germline V lookup: CDR1 LNHDA, CDR2 SQIVND (reference sequence). CDR3 in amino acids: CASRARGAAFGYTF. CDR3 nucleotide sequence: TGTGCCAGTAGGGCCAGGGGCGCTGCTTTTGGCTACACCTTC.

This clone has a count of ten or more. The rearrangement joins TRBV27 to TRBJ1-1, with D unclear. Germline CDR1 reads MNHEY; CDR2 reads SMNVEV (reference sequence). V was shortened by 0 bases and J by 1 base, with 9 bases between the two germline ends. This CDR3 is 15 amino acids long. CDR3 loop: CASSLSFTENTEAFF. The CDR3 DNA reads as TGTGCCAGCAGTTTATCGTTCACCGAGAACACTGAAGCTTTCTTT.

The chain joins TRBV7-2 to TRBJ2-5, with D hard to call. CDR1 and CDR2 from the germline V gene are SGHTA and FQGNSA. V shed 1 base and J shed 5 bases, with 14 bases lying between them. The length of the CDR3 is 15 residues. In DNA, the CDR3 is TGTGCCAGCAGCTTAGTGGTCAGTCCTTTGGAGACCCAGTACTTC. Encoded protein: CASSLVVSPLETQYF.

This clone was detected a few times. The J gene is TRBJ2-3, the V gene TRBV15; tentatively, D is TRBD1 (5 bases). Trimming pared 5 bases from V and 2 bases from J, leaving 17 bases between. The CDR3 covers 16 residues. Germline assignment: CDR1 LNHNV and CDR2 YYDKDF (reference sequence). CDR3 DNA: TGTGCCACCAGCGGGGCTTCTACGCGTCTCACAGATACGCAGTATTTT. Translation gives CATSGASTRLTDTQYF.

The chain carries TRBV6-4 and TRBJ1-4, with D perhaps matching TRBD1 (6 bases). Germline V gives CDR1 MRHNA, CDR2 SNTAGT. V was clipped by 8 bases and J by 10 bases, with 14 bases between them. CDR3 length: 12 amino acids. CDR3 sequence: CASLRGSGKLFF. The CDR3 nucleotides are TGTGCCAGCCTGAGGGGGTCAGGAAAACTGTTTTTT.

This clone was counted many times. This chain uses TRBV15 with TRBJ2-7, with 8 bases identical to TRBD2. V lost 1 base to trimming and J lost 7 bases; unmatched junction nucleotides: 6. The CDR3 has 14 residues. Germline V gives CDR1 LNHNV, CDR2 YYDKDF (reference sequence). The DNA for the CDR3 is TGTGCCACCAGCAGAGGAGCGGGAGTGGGTGAGCAGTACTTC. It translates to CATSRGAGVGEQYF.

This clone was seen only a few times. The chain uses TRBV11-2 and TRBJ2-7, with 8 bases matching TRBD2. This CDR3 region has 15 residues. CDR1 and CDR2 from the germline V gene are SGHAT and FQNNGV. V trimming: 0 bases; J trimming: 3 bases; junction bases outside the gene matches: 4. The CDR3 sequence: CASSLEVAGHYEQYF. The CDR3 bases are TGTGCCAGCAGCTTAGAGGTAGCGGGACACTACGAGCAGTACTTC.

The table lists this clone with a few counts. This sequence joins TRBV28 and TRBJ2-7, with a weak D call TRBD2 (5 bases). Trimming took 5 bases from V and 0 from J, leaving 11 bases between them. CDR1 is MDHEN and CDR2 is SYDVKM in the germline V gene. The CDR3 is 14 residues long. The DNA for the CDR3 is TGTGCCAGCAGTCGCCCGGACTCCTCCTACGAGCAGTACTTC. Amino acids: CASSRPDSSYEQYF.

This clone was recorded at least ten times. This rearrangement joins TRBV7-2 to TRBJ2-3, with D possibly matching TRBD2 (6 bases). Trimming pared 0 bases from V and 2 bases from J, leaving 9 bases between. The germline CDR1 and CDR2 sequences are SGHTA and FQGNSA. This CDR3 contains 15 residues. The CDR3 is CASSLAGGPTDTQYF. In nucleotides, the CDR3 is TGTGCCAGCAGCTTAGCGGGAGGCCCCACAGATACGCAGTATTTT.

This clone was counted between two and nine times. The gene calls are TRBV25-1 and TRBJ2-2, with unresolved D. Germline loops: CDR1 MGHDK, CDR2 SYGVNS. Trimming took off 6 bases at V and 6 bases at J, with 20 bases between the two ends. The length of the CDR3 is 16 residues. In nucleotides, the CDR3 is TGTGCCAGCAGGGCGAAGTTACCATGGAGCCCCGGGGAGCTGTTTTTT. Translated: CASRAKLPWSPGELFF.